A selection of T cell receptor beta chains follows, all from one sample in a study of breast tumors, draining lymph nodes, adjacent tissues. TCRdb recomputed calls from the multiplex PCR reads with MiXCR, one row per CDR3 protein. The sample yields approximately 250,000 distinct CDR3 sequences, 30% to 35% seen once. Sample: axillary lymph node tissue. Receptors originate from a female donor with breast cancer. Some clones in this sample may be carry-over from other donors' samples. The CDR3 runs from the conserved cysteine through the conserved F or W. A D gene is named only where the DNA matches it firmly. Not every row has a clone size; where given, it reads once, few, many or a size class.

TRBD1	TRBJ2-5	TRBV5-4	-	CASRYGQGAGLETQYF	TGTGCCAGCAGATACGGACAGGGGGCAGGGTTGGAGACCCAGTACTTC
TRBD2	TRBJ2-5	TRBV20-1	-	CSASVAGATQYF	TGCAGTGCTAGCGTGGCGGGAGCGACCCAGTACTTC
-	TRBJ1-1	TRBV12-3/TRBV12-4	-	CASSLMGGGNTEAFF	TGTGCCAGCAGCTTAATGGGGGGAGGGAACACTGAAGCTTTCTTT
-	TRBJ1-5	TRBV29-1	many	CSAGGWGQPQHF	TGCAGCGCAGGAGGATGGGGGCAGCCCCAGCATTTT
TRBD1	TRBJ1-1	TRBV29-1	-	CSVVGTGAPAFF	TGCAGCGTTGTCGGGACAGGGGCCCCGGCTTTCTTT
TRBD1	TRBJ2-7	TRBV12-5	-	CASGFAGGRYEQYF	TGTGCTAGTGGTTTTGCAGGGGGCAGGTACGAGCAGTACTTC
-	TRBJ2-2	TRBV24-1	-	CATSSGVTGELFF	TGTGCCACCAGTTCAGGAGTCACCGGGGAGCTGTTTTTT
TRBD1	TRBJ2-5	TRBV7-7	-	CASSLGDRTYQETQYF	TGTGCTAGCAGCCTCGGGGACAGGACATACCAAGAGACCCAGTACTTC
-	TRBJ1-2	TRBV5-5	many	CASSPRGEALGYTF	TGTGCCAGCAGCCCCCGGGGGGAAGCATTAGGCTACACCTTC
TRBD1	TRBJ1-6	TRBV6-4	-	CASSDGQGDNSPLHF	TGTGCCAGCAGTGACGGACAGGGAGATAATTCACCCCTCCACTTT
-	TRBJ1-6	TRBV12-3/TRBV12-4	-	CASSLSQEGNSPLHF	TGTGCCAGCAGTTTGAGTCAGGAGGGCAATTCACCCCTCCACTTT
-	TRBJ1-2	TRBV20-1	many	CSAIFRGAGYTF	TGCAGTGCTATCTTTCGGGGCGCTGGCTACACCTTC
TRBD1	TRBJ1-6	TRBV19	once	CASRSRQGMSSYNSPLHF	TGTGCCAGTAGAAGTCGACAGGGGATGAGCTCCTATAATTCACCCCTCCACTTT
-	TRBJ1-4	TRBV19	many	CASSIRSATNEKLFF	TGTGCCAGTAGTATAAGATCTGCAACTAATGAAAAACTGTTTTTT
-	TRBJ2-2	TRBV7-6	many	CASSLALGELFF	TGTGCCAGCAGCTTAGCCCTCGGGGAGCTGTTTTTT
-	TRBJ1-5	TRBV27	-	CASSLDGQGGNQPQHF	TGTGCCAGCAGTTTAGACGGGCAGGGAGGGAATCAGCCCCAGCATTTT
TRBD1	TRBJ2-3	TRBV29-1	many	CSVNGQGVDATQYF	TGCAGCGTGAACGGACAGGGAGTGGATGCTACGCAGTATTTT
-	TRBJ1-1	TRBV2	many	CAGGGENTEAFF	TGTGCGGGGGGCGGGGAGAACACTGAAGCTTTCTTT
TRBD1	TRBJ1-2	TRBV6-6	many	CASSQSRQGATNYGYTF	TGTGCCAGCAGTCAGTCCCGGCAGGGGGCCACTAACTATGGCTACACCTTC
TRBD2	TRBJ2-3	TRBV6-5	few	CARRLAGALTDTQYF	TGTGCCAGAAGACTAGCGGGGGCGCTCACAGATACGCAGTATTTT
-	TRBJ1-5	TRBV7-2	many	CASSLDFHEQPQHF	TGTGCCAGCAGCTTAGACTTTCACGAGCAGCCCCAGCATTTT
-	TRBJ1-4	TRBV2	-	CAGHDPWEDEKLFF	TGTGCCGGACACGATCCCTGGGAGGATGAAAAACTGTTTTTT
TRBD2	TRBJ2-7	TRBV12-3/TRBV12-4	many	CASSPGLAQLEQYF	TGTGCCAGCAGCCCGGGACTAGCGCAGCTCGAGCAGTACTTC
-	TRBJ2-6	TRBV6-5	many	CASSYRPSGANVLTF	TGTGCCAGCAGTTATCGCCCGTCTGGGGCCAACGTCCTGACTTTC
TRBD1	TRBJ2-3	TRBV6-1	many	CASKTGFNAHTQYF	TGTGCCAGTAAGACAGGGTTTAATGCCCATACGCAGTATTTT
-	TRBJ2-6	TRBV6-5	few	CASSHMRSGANVLTF	TGTGCCAGCAGTCACATGAGATCTGGGGCCAACGTCCTGACTTTC
TRBD1	TRBJ1-2	TRBV28	few	CASIIDRAGYGYTF	TGTGCCAGCATTATCGACAGGGCGGGCTATGGCTACACCTTC
TRBD1	TRBJ2-7	TRBV30	few	CAWSQTGVIYEQYF	TGTGCCTGGAGTCAGACAGGGGTCATATACGAGCAGTACTTC
TRBD2	TRBJ2-5	TRBV5-1	-	CASSLEGGSQETQYF	TGCGCCAGCAGCTTGGAGGGAGGGTCCCAAGAGACCCAGTACTTC
-	TRBJ2-3	TRBV6-5	-	CASSEQGDTDTQYF	TGTGCCAGCAGTGAACAGGGAGATACAGATACGCAGTATTTT
-	TRBJ1-3	TRBV29-1	many	CSVEDRQDTIYF	TGCAGCGTTGAAGATCGGCAGGACACCATATATTTT
TRBD2	TRBJ2-5	TRBV20-1	-	CSAGGGLAGETQCF	TGCAGTGCTGGGGGAGGACTAGCGGGAGAGACCCAGTGCTTC
-	TRBJ1-3	TRBV2	-	CASRQSSGNTIYF	TGTGCCAGCAGACAGTCCTCTGGAAACACCATATATTTT
-	TRBJ2-7	TRBV20-1	-	CSAGPPDYEQYF	TGCAGTGCTGGGCCCCCGGACTACGAGCAGTACTTC
TRBD2	TRBJ2-3	TRBV7-2	-	CASRPGTSALRGTDTQYF	TGTGCCAGCAGACCCGGGACTAGCGCCTTACGAGGCACAGATACGCAGTATTTT
-	TRBJ1-2	TRBV7-8	-	CASSPPGDGYTF	TGTGCCAGCAGTCCTCCCGGGGACGGCTACACCTTC
TRBD1	TRBJ1-5	TRBV10-3	many	CATTGGGQPQHF	TGTGCCACTACAGGGGGCGGTCAGCCCCAGCATTTT
-	TRBJ2-5	TRBV9	many	CASSVGNRRELAPEETQYF	TGTGCCAGCAGCGTTGGGAATAGAAGGGAACTTGCTCCAGAGGAGACCCAGTACTTC
-	TRBJ2-1	TRBV5-5	-	CASRGDGEYNEQFF	TGCGCCAGCAGGGGGGACGGGGAGTACAATGAGCAGTTCTTC
TRBD1	TRBJ1-6	TRBV7-2	many	CASSLDRGLGSPLHF	TGTGCCAGCAGCCTGGACAGGGGGCTTGGTTCACCCCTCCACTTT
TRBD2	TRBJ2-1	TRBV29-1	many	CSEGTSGRSSYNEQFF	TGCAGCGAGGGGACTAGCGGGAGGAGCTCCTACAATGAGCAGTTCTTC